One and the same sample provided the 20 T cell receptor beta chains below, sequenced in a study of early T cells in non-severe SARS-CoV-2 infection. TCRdb ran MiXCR on the 5' RACE reads and lists one entry per CDR3 protein. The data contain 64,000 or so distinct CDR3 sequences, roughly 10% of them singletons. Specimen: whole blood, collected at baseline. These receptors originate from an adult who was a healthcare worker with PCR-confirmed SARS-CoV-2 infection or an uninfected control (not recorded which).

The gene calls are TRBV6-5 and TRBJ1-6, with a possible D match to TRBD1 (5 bases). Trimming removed 0 bases from V and 9 bases from J, with 12 bases in between. Germline CDR1 is MNHEY and CDR2 is SVGAGI. The CDR3 loop spans 15 amino acids. CDR3 amino acids: CASSYSRQQVSPLHF. In DNA form, the CDR3 reads TGTGCCAGCAGTTACTCGCGGCAACAGGTTTCACCCCTCCACTTT.

This clonotype was counted at least ten times. The chain employs TRBV11-2 and TRBJ2-3; the D gene is possibly TRBD2 (5 bases). The germline V gene has CDR1 SGHAT and CDR2 FQNNGV. The ends were cut back, 5 bases at V and 1 base at J, with 16 bases in the middle. The CDR3 is made up of 16 amino acids. DNA for the CDR3: TGTGCCAGCAGCCCCCAACAACCCGGGGGCACAGATACGCAGTATTTT. It encodes CASSPQQPGGTDTQYF. The full variable domain, with the rest looked up from reference TRBV11-2 and TRBJ2-3, is EAGVAQSPRYKIIEKRQSVAFWCNPISGHATLYWYQQILGQGPKLLIQFQNNGVVDDSQLPKDRFSAERLKGVDSTLKIQPAKLEDSAVYLCASSPQQPGGTDTQYFGPGTRLTVL.

Only a few counts were recorded for this clonotype. The V gene is TRBV7-6, the J gene TRBJ2-3; perhaps TRBD2 as D (7 bases). Trimming removed 8 bases from V and 1 base from J, with 13 bases in between. Germline-derived CDR1 and CDR2 are SGHVS and FNYEAQ. The CDR3 spans 14 residues. CDR3 sequence reads: CASSLGGRTDTQYF. CDR3 bases: TGTGCCAGCTCCCTGGGGGGGCGCACAGATACGCAGTATTTT.

This chain links TRBV5-1 with TRBJ1-1, with a tentative D call TRBD1 (5 bases). This CDR3 contains 17 residues. Trimming stripped 5 bases from V and 3 bases from J, with 23 bases between. Germline lookup yields CDR1 SGHRS and CDR2 YFSETQ. CDR3 nucleotides: TGCGCCAGCAGACCTGGGGCTGTGGTGGGTCGGGACACTGAAGCTTTCTTT. Protein: CASRPGAVVGRDTEAFF.

This clonotype showed up many times. This chain connects TRBV6-6 to TRBJ2-3; D may be TRBD1 or TRBD2 (7 bases each). CDR3 size: 14 residues. CDR1 is MNHNY, CDR2 SVGAGI, per germline (reference sequence). The V end was cut by 6 bases, the J end by 6 bases, with 16 bases between. The chain's CDR3 is CASSQRGGGDTQYF. CDR3 DNA: TGTGCCAGCAGCCAAAGGGGAGGGGGCGATACGCAGTATTTT.

The chain employs TRBV11-3 and TRBJ2-2, with TRBD1 as a possible D gene (5 bases). Trimming cost V 3 bases and J 5 bases, with 13 bases left between them. This CDR3 has 15 residues. The V gene's germline CDR1 is SGHNT and CDR2 YENEEA. This chain's CDR3 is CASSFQGGKTGELFF. The CDR3 coding sequence is TGTGCCAGCAGCTTCCAGGGCGGTAAAACCGGGGAGCTGTTTTTT. The variable domain in full, with the rest retrieved from reference TRBV11-3 and TRBJ2-2, is EAGVVQSPRYKIIEKKQPVAFWCNPISGHNTLYWYLQNLGQGPELLIRYENEEAVDDSQLPKDRFSAERLKGVDSTLKIQPAELGDSAVYLCASSFQGGKTGELFFGEGSRLTVL.

In its sample, this clonotype was seen many times. This sequence joins TRBV11-2 and TRBJ2-7; weak D call: TRBD1 (5 bases). The CDR3 extends over 16 amino acids. V lost 5 bases and J 1 base, leaving 18 bases between the germline ends. Germline V lookup: CDR1 SGHAT, CDR2 FQNNGV. CDR3 protein: CASSPSQNRRSYEQYF. The CDR3 DNA reads TGTGCCAGCAGCCCTAGTCAGAACAGGAGATCCTACGAGCAGTACTTC.

In this sample, this clonotype turned up many times. This chain connects TRBV11-2 to TRBJ2-7; no clear D gene. CDR3 length: 12 amino acids. The germline V gene has CDR1 SGHAT and CDR2 FQNNGV. With 4 bases removed from V and 7 bases from J, the gap between germline ends came to 11 bases. CDR3 DNA sequence: TGTGCCAGCAGCTACAGCCCTCGGGAGCAGTACTTC. It translates to CASSYSPREQYF.

The V call is TRBV7-9, the J call TRBJ2-7; no firm D call. Trimming shortened V by 5 bases and J by 2 bases, and 7 bases separated the two germline ends. Per the germline V gene, CDR1 is SEHNR and CDR2 is FQNEAQ (reference sequence). The CDR3 is 12 amino acids. CDR3 loop: CASSHRPYEQYF. The CDR3, as DNA: TGTGCCAGCAGCCACCGTCCCTACGAGCAGTACTTC.

This clonotype has at least ten counts. The chain joins TRBV18 to TRBJ2-5; D possibly matches TRBD1 or TRBD2 (5 bases each). V lost 6 bases and J 2 bases, leaving 10 bases between the germline ends. The CDR3 contains 13 residues. Germline CDR1 and CDR2: KGHSH and LQKENI. The CDR3 DNA reads TGTGCCAGCTCTGGGGACGGTCAAGAGACCCAGTACTTC. Translated: CASSGDGQETQYF.

This chain's CDR3 is CASSLIQTSTDTQYF. Here the CDR3 DNA reads TGTGCCAGCAGCTTGATCCAGACTAGCACAGATACGCAGTATTTT. This chain links TRBV5-6 with TRBJ2-3; D gene unclear. Germline CDR1 is SGHDT and CDR2 is YYEEEE. CDR3 length: 15 residues. V was cut by 1 base and J by 0 bases, with 9 bases left in between.

The gene calls are TRBV20-1 and TRBJ1-1; D ambiguous. Trimming removed 1 base at V and 1 base at J, with 10 bases between. CDR1 is DFQATT, CDR2 SNEGSKA, per germline (reference sequence). The CDR3 extends over 14 amino acids. This CDR3 reads CSARAPGGNTEAFF. DNA of the CDR3: TGCAGTGCTAGAGCACCGGGAGGGAACACTGAAGCTTTCTTT.

This chain connects TRBV5-1 to TRBJ2-3, with D unresolved. Trimming pared 3 bases from V and 3 bases from J, leaving 14 bases between. The CDR3 covers 15 residues. The germline CDR1 and CDR2 sequences are SGHRS and YFSETQ. CDR3 sequence (DNA): TGCGCCAGCAGCTCCGTCGGCACTGGAACAGATACGCAGTATTTT. It encodes CASSSVGTGTDTQYF.

This clonotype has a count of ten or more. The gene calls are TRBV29-1 and TRBJ1-2; D is uncertain. There are 13 residues in the CDR3. Trimming cost V 3 bases and J 1 base, with 9 bases left between them. CDR1 is SQVTM and CDR2 is ANQGSEA in the germline V gene. The CDR3 protein is CSVEGEFNYGYTF. For the CDR3, the DNA is TGCAGCGTTGAGGGAGAATTTAACTATGGCTACACCTTC.

This clonotype showed up many times. The chain employs TRBV19 and TRBJ1-2; weak D call: TRBD1 (5 bases). The CDR3 runs to 14 residues. Trimming pared 7 bases from V and 2 bases from J, leaving 14 bases between. Germline V gene sequence: CDR1 LNHDA, CDR2 SQIVND (reference sequence). CDR3 coding DNA: TGTGCCAGTACCCAGCTCGAGGGGAACTATGGCTACACCTTC. Its protein is CASTQLEGNYGYTF.

The chain recombines TRBV23-1 with TRBJ1-2, with a possible D match to TRBD1 (6 bases). TRBV23-1 is identified as an open reading frame with a role that is uncertain. The CDR3 loop spans 15 amino acids. V lost 2 bases and J lost 8, with 18 bases in between. DNA of the CDR3: TGCGCCAGCAGTCAACCCACACAGGGATGGATCGGCTACACCTTC. Encoded protein: CASSQPTQGWIGYTF.

This clonotype has just a few counts. V gene TRBV7-8 combines with J gene TRBJ1-4; D remains unclear. CDR1 SGHVS and CDR2 FQNEAQ come from the germline V gene. V was shortened by 4 bases and J by 0 bases, with 6 bases between the two germline ends. The CDR3 sequence is 14 residues long. The CDR3 bases are TGTGCCAGCAGCTGGACTGCAACTAATGAAAAACTGTTTTTT. Its translation is CASSWTATNEKLFF.

This clonotype was picked up many times. The V and J genes are TRBV27 and TRBJ1-2; 10 positions match TRBD1. Looked up from germline, CDR1 is MNHEY and CDR2 is SMNVEV (reference sequence). With 3 bases clipped from V and 4 bases from J, the junction kept 11 bases outside the gene matches. The CDR3 has 17 residues. The CDR3 spells CASSLGAGTGALYGYTF. The CDR3 DNA reads as TGTGCCAGCAGTTTGGGGGCTGGGACAGGGGCTCTCTATGGCTACACCTTC.

The rearrangement joins TRBV6-2 or TRBV6-3 to TRBJ2-7; possibly TRBD1 for D (6 bases). The CDR3 contains 14 residues. The V gene's germline CDR1 is MNHEY and CDR2 SVGEGT. Trimming left V 0 bases short and J 5 bases short, with 11 bases between. The CDR3: CASSYSLQGHEQYF. CDR3 sequence (DNA): TGTGCCAGCAGTTACTCTCTACAGGGACACGAGCAGTACTTC.

In this sample, this clonotype turned up many times. V usage is TRBV4-3 and J usage is TRBJ2-1; TRBD2 matches 11 bases. Germline-derived CDR1 and CDR2 are LGHNA and YSLEER. This CDR3 region has 18 residues. V lost 0 bases and J lost 3; bases outside the gene matches: 7. CDR3 in DNA: TGCGCCAGCAGCCAAGAGGGTGGTCTAGCGGGGGGCTACAATGAGCAGTTCTTC. It translates to CASSQEGGLAGGYNEQFF.